A single sample is the source of the 29 T cell receptor beta chains below, sequenced in a study of T-cell memory formation after mild COVID-19. MiXCR was run by TCRdb on the 5' RACE reads, yielding one entry per CDR3 protein. The sample lists more than 110,000 distinct CDR3 sequences, under 30% occurring once. Specimen: PBMCs or a T cell subset sorted from them (not recorded which). Receptors were obtained from an adult woman who had mild COVID-19 (a few samples of this study predate the infection). Cell type and time point are not known.

The table lists this clonotype with a few counts. V and J are TRBV30 and TRBJ2-7, with 11 bases lining up with TRBD2. The V segment lost 5 bases and the J segment 3 bases; nucleotides outside the gene matches: 6. Germline values: CDR1 GTSNPN, CDR2 SVGIG (reference sequence). CDR3 length: 14 amino acids. CDR3 sequence: CAWGLAGGNYEQYF. CDR3 coding DNA: TGTGCCTGGGGGTTAGCGGGAGGGAACTACGAGCAGTACTTC.

This clonotype appeared a few times. The chain has TRBV27 and TRBJ1-5, with TRBD1 matching over 7 bases. After removal of 8 bases from V and 1 base from J, the junction contained 14 bases not matched to a gene. The CDR3 sequence is 17 residues long. CDR1 is MNHEY, CDR2 SMNVEV, per germline (reference sequence). CDR3 sequence: CASRPTGSPGSNQPQHF. The CDR3 DNA sequence: TGTGCCAGCCGGCCGACAGGGTCCCCTGGGAGCAATCAGCCCCAGCATTTT.

This clonotype was counted ten times or more. This chain uses TRBV7-9 with TRBJ2-3; 7 bases map to TRBD1. The CDR3 runs to 16 residues. The V and J ends lost 5 bases and 6 bases, in that order; junction bases with no gene match: 14. The germline gives CDR1 SEHNR, CDR2 FQNEAQ (reference sequence). CDR3 in DNA: TGTGCCAGCAGCCCGAGGGACAGACTCCTGCGGGATACGCAGTATTTT. Protein sequence: CASSPRDRLLRDTQYF.

J is TRBJ2-1 and V is TRBV12-3 or TRBV12-4; a weak D match, TRBD2 (6 bases). This CDR3 is 13 amino acids long. V lost 6 bases, J lost 7 bases, and 13 bases lay in between. CDR3 nucleotide sequence: TGTGCCAGCAGCCTCGGGAGCCCAAATGAGCAGTTCTTC. Its protein is CASSLGSPNEQFF.

The chain recombines TRBV3-1 with TRBJ2-7; D remains unclear. Between the trimmed V and J ends, which lost 2 bases and 3 bases, there was a span of 11 bases. Germline CDR1 LGHDT, CDR2 YNNKEL (reference sequence). The CDR3 covers 14 residues. The CDR3 bases are TGTGCCAGCAGCCAACCATCAAGACTCTACGAGCAGTACTTC. Translation: CASSQPSRLYEQYF.

This clonotype was counted ten times or more. The chain has TRBV6-2 or TRBV6-3 and TRBJ2-5; 7 bases agree with TRBD1. With V trimmed by 10 bases and J by 5 bases, 10 bases remained unmatched. This CDR3 is 13 amino acids long. Germline-derived CDR1 and CDR2 are MNHEY and SVGEGT. Written as DNA, the CDR3 is TGTGCCACTGACTCGACAGGGCAGGAGACCCAGTACTTC. Residues: CATDSTGQETQYF.

This clonotype appeared a few times. The rearrangement uses TRBV7-7 and TRBJ2-2; 9 nucleotides align to TRBD2. CDR1 is SSHAT and CDR2 is FNYEAQ in the germline V gene (reference sequence). CDR3 size: 17 residues. V shed 1 base and J 4 bases; nucleotides not matched to a gene: 7. This CDR3 reads CASSLEAGGPSTGELFF. The DNA of the CDR3 is TGTGCCAGCAGCTTAGAGGCGGGGGGGCCGAGCACCGGGGAGCTGTTTTTT.

Only a few counts were recorded for this clonotype. The rearrangement links TRBV7-2 to TRBJ2-6; 8 bases are a match to TRBD1. The CDR3 has 16 residues. V was pared by 4 bases and J by 3 bases, with 5 bases of the junction left unmatched. Germline assignment: CDR1 SGHTA and CDR2 FQGNSA. This CDR3 is CASSSGQGDGANVLTF. Here the CDR3 DNA reads TGTGCCAGCAGCTCAGGACAGGGTGATGGGGCCAACGTCCTGACTTTC.

The chain combines TRBV5-1 with TRBJ2-7, with D possibly being TRBD2 (5 bases). Trimming shortened V by 0 bases and J by 1 base, and 11 bases separated the two germline ends. The CDR3 spans 15 residues. Per the germline V gene, CDR1 is SGHRS and CDR2 is YFSETQ. CDR3 region: CASSLEWETSYEQYF. The CDR3, as DNA: TGCGCCAGCAGCTTGGAATGGGAGACTTCCTACGAGCAGTACTTC.

This sequence joins TRBV18 and TRBJ1-2; TRBD1 might be the D (6 bases). This CDR3 contains 17 residues. In germline, CDR1 is KGHSH, CDR2 LQKENI. The V end was cut by 2 bases, the J end by 7 bases, with 23 bases between. CDR3 bases: TGTGCCAGCTCACCATCCCGGGGGACAATTTTTCCACCTGGCTACACCTTC. Translated: CASSPSRGTIFPPGYTF.

V gene TRBV5-6 combines with J gene TRBJ2-7, with D possibly being TRBD1 or TRBD2 (5 bases each). The germline gives CDR1 SGHDT, CDR2 YYEEEE. This CDR3 spans 14 amino acids. The V end was cut by 0 bases, the J end by 5 bases, with 12 bases between. CDR3 protein: CASSLVGGRHEQYF. DNA of the CDR3: TGTGCCAGCAGCTTGGTTGGGGGAAGGCACGAGCAGTACTTC. The whole variable domain, filled in from reference TRBV5-6 and TRBJ2-7, reads DAGVTQSPTHLIKTRGQQVTLRCSPKSGHDTVSWYQQALGQGPQFIFQYYEEEERQRGNFPDRFSGHQFPNYSSELNVNALLLGDSALYLCASSLVGGRHEQYFGPGTRLTVT.

The rearrangement joins TRBV6-2 or TRBV6-3 to TRBJ1-1; TRBD1 is a possible D gene (5 bases). This CDR3 is built from 13 residues. Germline CDR1 MNHEY, CDR2 SVGEGT. V was pared by 10 bases and J by 3 bases, with 15 bases between. CDR3: CATGTGSYTEAFF. The CDR3 DNA reads as TGTGCCACCGGGACGGGGTCGTACACTGAAGCTTTCTTT.

The V gene is TRBV30, the J gene TRBJ2-6, with D unresolved. Germline assignment: CDR1 GTSNPN and CDR2 SVGIG (reference sequence). The CDR3 is 14 amino acids. Trimming stripped 2 bases from V and 1 base from J, with 6 bases between. The CDR3 region is CAWSRRSGANVLTF. CDR3 DNA sequence: TGTGCCTGGAGTAGGCGTTCTGGGGCCAACGTCCTGACTTTC.

V and J are TRBV24-1 and TRBJ2-1; 7 bases are shared with TRBD2. CDR3 length: 12 residues. Germline V gene data show CDR1 as KGHDR and CDR2 as SFDVKD. V lost 4 bases and J lost 14; bases outside the gene matches: 7. The CDR3 loop reads CATSEGMAGEFF. As DNA, the CDR3 is TGTGCCACCAGTGAGGGGATGGCGGGAGAGTTCTTC.

This clonotype was seen more than once but under ten times. V is TRBV12-5 and J is TRBJ2-1; 9 nucleotides align to TRBD2. This CDR3 is built from 16 residues. Trimming cost V 3 bases and J 5 bases; bases outside gene matches: 8. From germline, CDR1 is LGHNT and CDR2 FRNRAP. CDR3 DNA: TGTGCTAGTGGTTTCCTACCGGGACTAGCCCACAATGAGCAGTTCTTC. It translates to CASGFLPGLAHNEQFF.

The J gene is TRBJ2-3, the V gene TRBV7-2; D is possibly TRBD2 (6 bases). CDR3 length equals 16 residues. Germline V lookup: CDR1 SGHTA, CDR2 FQGNSA. Between the trimmed V and J ends, which lost 4 bases and 2 bases, there was a span of 16 bases. The CDR3 DNA is TGTGCCAGCAGCTCCCCCCGAGGAGGGAACACAGATACGCAGTATTTT. Its protein product is CASSSPRGGNTDTQYF.

This clonotype has more than one count but fewer than ten. The chain employs TRBV7-9 and TRBJ2-3; D gene uncertain. Deletions cut 1 base from V and 6 bases from J, with 8 bases between. Germline V lookup: CDR1 SEHNR, CDR2 FQNEAQ (reference sequence). The CDR3 consists of 13 residues. CDR3 sequence reads: CASSLGSRDTQYF. In nucleotides, the CDR3 is TGTGCCAGCAGCTTAGGGAGCCGGGATACGCAGTATTTT.

The chain links TRBV12-3 or TRBV12-4 to TRBJ2-7, with TRBD2 matching over 10 bases. V gave up 4 bases and J gave up 4 bases; unmatched junction bases: 10. This CDR3 contains 16 residues. CDR3 residues: CASSSSSPTSGYEQYF. The CDR3 coding sequence is TGTGCCAGCAGTTCCTCTTCACCGACTAGCGGGTACGAGCAGTACTTC.

This clonotype has only a few counts. V is TRBV11-2 and J is TRBJ2-1; 8 bases align to TRBD2. The V and J ends lost 5 bases and 6 bases, in that order; junction bases with no gene match: 9. CDR3 length equals 15 residues. The germline gives CDR1 SGHAT, CDR2 FQNNGV. The CDR3 DNA sequence: TGTGCCAGCAGCAGCCGAGCGGGAGTGTTCAATGAGCAGTTCTTC. This encodes CASSSRAGVFNEQFF. The full variable domain, its missing parts supplied by reference TRBV11-2 and TRBJ2-1, is EAGVAQSPRYKIIEKRQSVAFWCNPISGHATLYWYQQILGQGPKLLIQFQNNGVVDDSQLPKDRFSAERLKGVDSTLKIQPAKLEDSAVYLCASSSRAGVFNEQFFGPGTRLTVL.

The V and J genes are TRBV12-3 or TRBV12-4 and TRBJ1-3, with 9 bases aligning to TRBD1. Trimming removed 3 bases from V and 0 bases from J; junction bases left unmatched: 9. This CDR3 is built from 18 residues. As DNA, the CDR3 is TGTGCCAGCAGTTTGGTTGACAGGGGGTACGTCTCTGGAAACACCATATATTTT. Amino acid sequence: CASSLVDRGYVSGNTIYF.

This clonotype was seen a handful of times. This rearrangement joins TRBV5-5 to TRBJ1-2, with D perhaps matching TRBD1 (6 bases). Germline-derived CDR1 and CDR2 are SGHKS and YYEKEE (reference sequence). The CDR3 totals 15 residues. V was cut by 0 bases and J by 3 bases, with 12 bases left in between. CDR3 region: CASSLVGQPDYGYTF. CDR3 sequence (DNA): TGTGCCAGCAGCTTGGTTGGACAGCCGGACTATGGCTACACCTTC.

V is TRBV29-1 and J is TRBJ2-5; 11 bases fit TRBD1. The V and J ends lost 4 bases and 3 bases, in that order; junction bases with no gene match: 13. CDR1 is SQVTM, CDR2 ANQGSEA, per germline. There are 17 residues in the CDR3. CDR3: CSVVAWDRGALKETQYF. The CDR3 coding sequence is TGCAGCGTTGTGGCATGGGACAGGGGGGCCTTGAAAGAGACCCAGTACTTC.

V and J are TRBV11-2 and TRBJ2-1; 13 bases line up with TRBD2. The CDR3 is 17 residues long. J lost 4 bases, V lost 4 bases, and 7 bases had no gene match. Germline V lookup: CDR1 SGHAT, CDR2 FQNNGV. CDR3 protein: CASSSYRTSGGYNEQFF. The CDR3 nucleotides read TGTGCCAGCAGCTCGTACAGGACTAGCGGGGGTTACAATGAGCAGTTCTTC.

This clonotype was seen more than once but under ten times. The chain recombines TRBV7-9 with TRBJ2-2; 8 bases line up with TRBD2. This CDR3 region has 16 residues. V gave up 5 bases and J gave up 0 bases; unmatched junction bases: 5. Germline V CDR1 and CDR2: SEHNR, FQNEAQ (reference sequence). The CDR3 DNA sequence: TGTGCCAGCAGCGCTCCGGGACTAGCGAACACCGGGGAGCTGTTTTTT. This sequence encodes CASSAPGLANTGELFF.

Concerning this clonotype: This could be a read error, since a much larger clone is one nucleotide away. The chain joins TRBV2 to TRBJ2-7, with a weak D call TRBD1 (5 bases). V was cut by 8 bases and J by 7 bases, with 15 bases left in between. The CDR3 runs 12 residues. Germline lookup yields CDR1 SNHLY and CDR2 FYNNEI. The CDR3 coding sequence is TGTGCCAGCTCACAGGCGTTTTGGGAGCAGTACTTC. Translated, it gives CASSQAFWEQYF.

This chain uses TRBV27 with TRBJ1-1; D unclear. The V end was cut by 5 bases, the J end by 4 bases, with 8 bases between. The germline V gene has CDR1 MNHEY and CDR2 SMNVEV (reference sequence). The length of the CDR3 is 12 residues. Here the CDR3 reads CASSTLGTEAFF. CDR3 in DNA: TGTGCCAGCAGTACCCTGGGCACTGAAGCTTTCTTT.

This chain links TRBV7-2 with TRBJ2-7, with 12 bases fitting TRBD2. Germline V gives CDR1 SGHTA, CDR2 FQGNSA. The V and J ends lost 5 bases and 5 bases, in that order; junction bases with no gene match: 16. This CDR3 has 18 residues. The CDR3 sequence is CASSQRASGRALENEQYF. The CDR3 DNA reads TGTGCCAGCAGCCAACGGGCTAGCGGGAGGGCGTTGGAGAACGAGCAGTACTTC.

The rearrangement joins TRBV4-1 to TRBJ2-7; TRBD2 matches 14 bases. The V and J ends lost 0 bases and 2 bases, in that order; junction bases with no gene match: 12. The CDR3 totals 20 residues. The germline CDR1 and CDR2 sequences are MGHRA and YSYEKL. The CDR3 DNA sequence: TGCGCCAGCAGCCAAGATGGGGGACTAGCGGGAGCCATCGTCACCTACGAGCAGTACTTC. This translates into CASSQDGGLAGAIVTYEQYF.

The chain carries TRBV12-3 or TRBV12-4 and TRBJ1-6; TRBD1 might be the D (6 bases). The CDR3 loop spans 13 amino acids. The V gene lost 5 bases and the J gene lost 8 bases, with 10 bases spanning the gap. The CDR3 bases are TGTGCCAGCAGTCCGGACAGAGATTCACCCCTCCACTTT. This sequence encodes CASSPDRDSPLHF.